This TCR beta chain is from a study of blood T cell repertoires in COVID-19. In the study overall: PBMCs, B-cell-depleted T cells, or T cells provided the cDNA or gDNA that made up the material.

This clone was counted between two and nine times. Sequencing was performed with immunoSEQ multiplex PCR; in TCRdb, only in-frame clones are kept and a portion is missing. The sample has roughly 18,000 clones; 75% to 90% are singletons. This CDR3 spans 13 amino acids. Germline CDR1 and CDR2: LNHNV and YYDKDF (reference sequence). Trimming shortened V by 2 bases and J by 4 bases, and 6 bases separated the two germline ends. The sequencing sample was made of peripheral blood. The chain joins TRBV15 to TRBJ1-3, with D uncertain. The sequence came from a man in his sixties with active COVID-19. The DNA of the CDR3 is TGTGCCACCAGCAGATCGAGGGGAAACACCATATATTTT. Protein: CATSRSRGNTIYF.